Listed below are T cell receptor beta chains from one sample, sequenced in a study of cytomegalovirus exposure and HLA in healthy donors. Libraries were prepared by immunoSEQ multiplex PCR; TCRdb keeps only in-frame clonotypes and omits some of them. Of roughly 200,000 clones in the sample, 79% were seen once. Sequencing was carried out using PBMCs. The receptors come from a woman in her forties in good health and CMV-seronegative. Both conserved end residues are part of each CDR3. The D gene is left open where the match is weak. Where a row states a size, it is once, few, many or the class of an expanded clone; other rows omit it.

size | J | V | D | DNA | CDR3
NA | TRBJ1-2 | TRBV5-1 | NA | TGCGCCAGCAGCTTGGAGAGGGCAGACTATGGCTACACCTTC | CASSLERADYGYTF
NA | TRBJ2-1 | TRBV6-5 | NA | TGTGCCAGCAGTTCCGACGGAGTCTCGAACAATGAGCAGTTCTTC | CASSSDGVSNNEQFF
NA | TRBJ2-7 | TRBV15 | TRBD2 | TGTGCCACCAGCAGATACTCCGGGACTAGCGGTTCCTACGAGCAGTACTTC | CATSRYSGTSGSYEQYF
few | TRBJ1-2 | TRBV5-4 | TRBD1 | TGTGCCAGCAGCCGACCGACAGGGACTCGGCGCTACACCTTC | CASSRPTGTRRYTF
NA | TRBJ2-1 | TRBV6-4 | TRBD1 | TGTGCCAGCAGTGACTCCGGGACAGGGGGATATCATGAGCAGTTCTTC | CASSDSGTGGYHEQFF
NA | TRBJ2-3 | TRBV11-2 | TRBD2 | TGTGCCAGCAGAATAAGCGGGAGCCGGGCAGATACGCAGTATTTT | CASRISGSRADTQYF
NA | TRBJ2-5 | TRBV11-2 | NA | TGTGCCAGCAGCCCCACTACCGAGACCCAGTACTTC | CASSPTTETQYF
NA | TRBJ1-4 | TRBV11-3 | NA | TGTGCCAGCAGCCCTAGGACGGGGGGGAATGAAAAACTGTTTTTT | CASSPRTGGNEKLFF
NA | TRBJ2-6 | TRBV2 | NA | TGTGCCAGCATAGTGGGCCCGGGGGCCAACGTCCTGACTTTC | CASIVGPGANVLTF
NA | TRBJ1-6 | TRBV30 | NA | TGTGCCTGGACTCAGACCGTAGCCAATTCACCCCTCCACTTT | CAWTQTVANSPLHF
NA | TRBJ1-1 | TRBV11-2 | NA | TGTGCCAGCAGCTTAGTAGGCAGGGCCGTCGAAGCCCCTGAAGCTTTCTTT | CASSLVGRAVEAPEAFF
NA | TRBJ1-2 | TRBV28 | NA | TGTGCCAGCAGCGGATACAGGGTAAACTATGGCTACACCTTC | CASSGYRVNYGYTF
NA | TRBJ2-7 | TRBV19 | TRBD1 | TGTGCCAGTAGCCAACGGACAGGGTATGCCGAGCAGTACTTC | CASSQRTGYAEQYF
NA | TRBJ2-1 | TRBV9 | TRBD2 | TGTGCCAGCAGCAGTAGCGGGAGGGCCAATGAGCAGTTCTTC | CASSSSGRANEQFF
NA | TRBJ2-6 | TRBV29-1 | NA | TGCAGCGTTCCAACAGGGTCCCACTCTGGGGCCAACGTCCTGACTTTC | CSVPTGSHSGANVLTF
NA | TRBJ2-5 | TRBV5-4 | NA | TGTGCCAGCAGCAGAGCCAGCGGTGGGGGCCGCGAGACCCAGTACTTC | CASSRASGGGRETQYF
NA | TRBJ1-3 | TRBV14 | NA | TGTGCCAGCAGCGAACGGTCTAGCTCTGGAAACACCATATATTTT | CASSERSSSGNTIYF
NA | TRBJ1-2 | TRBV28 | NA | TGTGCCAGCAGCCTTGAACAGGGTAACTATGGCTACACCTTC | CASSLEQGNYGYTF
NA | TRBJ2-7 | TRBV30 | NA | TGTGCCTGGAGCCCTAAGCGGACCACCTACGAGCAGTACTTC | CAWSPKRTTYEQYF
NA | TRBJ1-5 | TRBV6-5 | NA | TGTGCCAGCAGCCGGGAGGGGGGGAATCAGCCCCAGCATTTT | CASSREGGNQPQHF
once | TRBJ1-1 | TRBV6-4 | NA | TGTGCCAGCAGTGACTCGACGAACAGGAACACTGAAGCTTTCTTT | CASSDSTNRNTEAFF
NA | TRBJ1-1 | TRBV19 | NA | TGTGCCAGTAGATACCGCGGGGTTGGGAACACTGAAGCTTTCTTT | CASRYRGVGNTEAFF
NA | TRBJ1-2 | TRBV9 | NA | TGTGCCAGCAGAGGCTTACAGGGAAATGGCTACACCTTC | CASRGLQGNGYTF
NA | TRBJ2-1 | TRBV6-5 | NA | TGTGCCAGCAGCCACCCGGGGGTCGAGCAGTTCTTC | CASSHPGVEQFF
NA | TRBJ1-1 | TRBV5-1 | NA | TGCGCCAGCAGCTTGGCAGGGGAAATCACTGAAGCTTTCTTT | CASSLAGEITEAFF
NA | TRBJ2-3 | TRBV6-4 | TRBD2 | TGTGCCAGCAGTGAAGGGCCGGGACTAGGGGGGTTAGATACGCAGTATTTT | CASSEGPGLGGLDTQYF
NA | TRBJ2-5 | TRBV5-8 | NA | TGTGCCAGCAGCTTGGCGAAGCGGGCAAGGGAGACCCAGTACTTC | CASSLAKRARETQYF
NA | TRBJ2-3 | TRBV5-1 | NA | TGCGCCAGCAGCCCGGGGAGCACAGATACGCAGTATTTT | CASSPGSTDTQYF
NA | TRBJ2-7 | TRBV6-1 | TRBD2 | TGTGCCAGTATAGGACTAGTCTCCTACGAGCAGTACTTC | CASIGLVSYEQYF
NA | TRBJ2-7 | TRBV5-4 | TRBD2 | TGTGCCAGCAGCCCCGGGACTACCTACGAGCAGTACTTC | CASSPGTTYEQYF
NA | TRBJ1-2 | TRBV5-8 | TRBD1 | TGTGCCAGCACCCTTGGACAGGGCTATTGTGGCTACACCTTC | CASTLGQGYCGYTF
NA | TRBJ2-3 | TRBV5-1 | TRBD1 | TGCGCCAGCAGCCCCGCGACAGGGGGCACAGATACGCAGTATTTT | CASSPATGGTDTQYF
NA | TRBJ1-4 | TRBV2 | TRBD1 | TGTGCCAGCAGTCAACAGGGGGCTAATGAAAAACTGTTTTTT | CASSQQGANEKLFF
once | TRBJ2-5 | TRBV2 | NA | TGTGCCAGCAGTGAAACTGCCCGATTGTCGGGGGAGACCCAGTACTTC | CASSETARLSGETQYF
NA | TRBJ1-2 | TRBV28 | TRBD1 | TGTGCCAGCAGTTCGACAGGGGGCTCCTATGGCTACACCTTC | CASSSTGGSYGYTF
once | TRBJ1-5 | TRBV4-1 | TRBD1 | TGCGCCAGCAGCCAAGGTCCCGGGACAGGGGGAGATCAGCCCCAGCATTTT | CASSQGPGTGGDQPQHF
NA | TRBJ2-5 | TRBV27 | TRBD2 | TGTGCCAGCAGTTCAGGACTAGCGGGGGGCTGGGGCCAAGAGACCCAGTACTTC | CASSSGLAGGWGQETQYF
NA | TRBJ1-2 | TRBV5-4 | NA | TGTGCCAGCAGCTTTGAGGCCTCGTTATTTATAGGCTACACCTTC | CASSFEASLFIGYTF
NA | TRBJ2-5 | TRBV9 | NA | TGTGCCAGCAGCGTAGACGGTAGATGGGAGACCCAGTACTTC | CASSVDGRWETQYF
few | TRBJ1-2 | TRBV6-5 | NA | TGTGCCAGCAGTCGCTCATTTCCGGACAAGCAGGGCTACACCTTC | CASSRSFPDKQGYTF
once | TRBJ1-2 | TRBV10-3 | NA | TGTGCCATCAGTGAGTCGATGGGGGCAGGGGCTAACTATGGCTACACCTTC | CAISESMGAGANYGYTF
NA | TRBJ1-3 | TRBV6-1 | NA | TGTGCCAGCAGTGAGGGCAGGTCCTCTGGAAACACCATATATTTT | CASSEGRSSGNTIYF
once | TRBJ2-3 | TRBV6-5 | NA | TGTGCCAGCAGTTACTCCTGGGTCCCCACAGAATGTGCGCAGTATTTT | CASSYSWVPTECAQYF
NA | TRBJ1-3 | TRBV11-3 | TRBD1 | TGTGCCAGCAGCTACTATCTCGACAGGGGGTTTGGAAACACCATATATTTT | CASSYYLDRGFGNTIYF
NA | TRBJ2-5 | TRBV29-1 | NA | TGCAGCGTTTCCCTGACAGGCTTCCAAGAGACCCAGTACTTC | CSVSLTGFQETQYF